This T cell receptor beta chain was recovered during a study of T cells expressing NK-cell markers. Turning to the study itself: It was from sorted CD3+CD56+NKG2C+, CD3+CD56+NKG2C- and CD3+CD56-NKG2C+ T cells that TCR beta repertoires came.

Study findings and constraints: Dominance of the CD3+CD56-NKG2C+ fraction by these clonotypes also held in four donors. For six donors, the dominant NKG2C+ clonotypes made up roughly 1.0-7.5% of their CD8+ T cells.

Germline CDR1 and CDR2: DFQATT and SNEGSKA (reference sequence). CDR3 length equals 15 residues. Turning to this clonotype: Its target is not known.

Beta-chain TCR cDNA was generated via 5'RACE template switching with UMIs. TCRdb re-called the 5' RACE reads; one entry per CDR3 protein, DNA not given. This sample's table reports 300,000 to 500,000 distinct CDR3 sequences. Sample: blood T cells: a sorted CD56 or NKG2C T cell subset, CD4+ or CD8+ T cells, or bulk PBMC T cells (not recorded which). The TCR comes from a woman aged 45-59 years in good health. V gene TRBV20-1 combines with J gene TRBJ2-5; no DNA is available, so the TRBD1 call from TCRdb remains unchecked. The chain's CDR3 is CSAREHRGSQETQYF.